These T cell receptor beta chains were read from a single sample in a study of cytomegalovirus exposure and HLA in healthy donors. Only in-frame clones appear in the TCRdb table, and some are missing; sequencing was by immunoSEQ multiplex PCR. The sample records about 150,000 clones, roughly three quarters being singletons. The specimen was PBMCs. The receptors come from a man aged 30 to 45 in good health and CMV-seropositive. Each CDR3 is given with its conserved first and last residue. D genes are given only for firm matches. The size of a clone is reported for some rows only, either as once, few or many, or as a class for expanded clones.

- TRBJ2-7 TRBD1 TRBV10-3 CAIRGEDRGYEQYF
- TRBJ1-2 TRBD1 TRBV10-3 CAISEGTGQGYGYTF
few TRBJ2-2 TRBD2 TRBV7-2 CASSLRTRGTGELFF
- TRBJ2-2 - TRBV5-4 CASSRPGFGTGELFF
- TRBJ2-6 - TRBV7-8 CASSRGSSGANVLTF
- TRBJ2-4 TRBD1 TRBV28 CASSQGQSIQYF
- TRBJ2-1 - TRBV6-1 CASSEGRTAYNEQFF
- TRBJ1-2 TRBD1 TRBV5-8 CASSSKTGGGYTF
- TRBJ2-7 TRBD2 TRBV6-1 CASSVIAGVYEQYF
- TRBJ2-7 TRBD1 TRBV9 CASGVGQGGFYEQYF
- TRBJ2-1 - TRBV27 CASSPRELLQGNNEQFF
- TRBJ1-1 - TRBV7-2 CASRSTVNTEAFF
- TRBJ1-1 - TRBV4-3 CASSQEDRQSNTEAFF
- TRBJ1-1 TRBD1 TRBV9 CASSVLQGSGTEAFF
- TRBJ1-5 - TRBV5-6 CASSLGEGSSNQPQHF
- TRBJ2-7 TRBD1 TRBV12-5 CASGLGQGRRYEQYF
- TRBJ2-5 TRBD1 TRBV5-5 CASSLGGTGGLEETQYF
- TRBJ1-1 TRBD1 TRBV6-1 CASSEGQGTPLNTEAFF
- TRBJ2-2 - TRBV19 CASSIVAGELFF
few TRBJ2-1 - TRBV29-1 CSVEDQAGFSQFF
- TRBJ1-2 - TRBV7-8 CASSPTPGNSVYGYTF
- TRBJ1-3 TRBD1 TRBV5-1 CASSWGQVPSGNTIYF
- TRBJ2-6 TRBD1 TRBV5-4 CASTTIGRGRPGANVLTF
- TRBJ1-5 - TRBV21-1 CASSKTSRGFSNQPQHF
- TRBJ1-2 TRBD1 TRBV7-2 CASSLSGQGTFSYGYTF
- TRBJ1-1 - TRBV18 CASSPKAGNTEAFF
- TRBJ2-7 - TRBV7-3 CASSPSTGPYEQYF
- TRBJ2-1 TRBD2 TRBV7-9 CASSLDRLAGGVGQFF
- TRBJ2-5 TRBD1 TRBV28 CASSPDRGKTQYF
- TRBJ1-2 - TRBV5-1 CASSTAGGDYGYTF
- TRBJ2-3 TRBD2 TRBV27 CASSSSGGITDTQYF
- TRBJ1-6 TRBD1 TRBV7-2 CASSLRGQGARNSPLHF
- TRBJ1-2 - TRBV5-6 CASSLQRGSGYTF
- TRBJ1-1 - TRBV29-1 CSVRALNTEAFF
- TRBJ2-1 TRBD2 TRBV7-2 CASSTGLAGGRSSYNEQFF
once TRBJ1-2 - TRBV28 CASSSLNYGYTF
- TRBJ1-2 TRBD1 TRBV28 CASSRQGSYTF
- TRBJ2-2 TRBD1 TRBV6-6 CASIYITGGPGELFF
- TRBJ2-3 - TRBV2 CASSLGRAAGTQYF
- TRBJ2-1 TRBD2 TRBV28 CASSHPLGASGSGNEQFF
few TRBJ2-1 - TRBV10-3 CAISESSNEQFF
once TRBJ1-1 TRBD1 TRBV11-2 CASSPRQGAMAFF
- TRBJ2-3 - TRBV30 CAWSGVTDTQYF
- TRBJ1-1 - TRBV4-2 CASSQDPRVSEAFF
- TRBJ2-7 TRBD1 TRBV30 CAWTDRGLSYEQYF
- TRBJ1-5 - TRBV28 CASTGGTHQPQHF
few TRBJ2-5 - TRBV7-9 CASSPGEPQETQYF
- TRBJ1-2 - TRBV15 CATSSSWEYGYTF
- TRBJ2-5 - TRBV11-2 CASSLPLTISGKTQYF
few TRBJ1-4 - TRBV5-1 CASRRRGETNEKLFF